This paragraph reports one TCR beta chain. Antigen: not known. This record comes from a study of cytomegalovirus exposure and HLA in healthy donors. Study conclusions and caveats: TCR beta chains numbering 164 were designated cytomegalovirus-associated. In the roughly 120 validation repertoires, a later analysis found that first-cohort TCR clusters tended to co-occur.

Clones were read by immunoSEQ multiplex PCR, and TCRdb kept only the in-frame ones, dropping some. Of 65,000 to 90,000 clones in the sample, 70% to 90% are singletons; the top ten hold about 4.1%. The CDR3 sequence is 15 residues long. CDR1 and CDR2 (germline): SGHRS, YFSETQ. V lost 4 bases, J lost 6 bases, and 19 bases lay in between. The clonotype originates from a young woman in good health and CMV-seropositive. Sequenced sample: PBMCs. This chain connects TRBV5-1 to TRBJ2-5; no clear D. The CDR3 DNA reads TGCGCCAGCAGCCCCCAATCCGACTCGCCACAGACCCAGTACTTC. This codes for CASSPQSDSPQTQYF.